The entry below gives a single T cell receptor (beta chain) sequence along with its context. Profiling relied on immunoSEQ multiplex PCR, and the TCRdb table lists in-frame clones only, not all of them. This sample has 200,000 to 300,000 clones, with roughly 84% found just once. The data belong to a study of blood T cell repertoires in COVID-19. Across the whole study: The analysed material was cDNA or gDNA that came from T cells, B-cell-depleted T cells, or PBMCs.

The length of the CDR3 is 14 residues. Germline CDR1 reads SGHTA; CDR2 reads FQGNSA. Trimming cost V 5 bases and J 1 base; bases outside gene matches: 2. The rearrangement joins TRBV7-2 to TRBJ1-1, with 9 nucleotides matching TRBD1. The source is a woman in her thirties or forties who had recovered from COVID-19. The sample taken for sequencing was peripheral blood. CDR3: CASSPGQGNTEAFF. For the CDR3, the DNA is TGTGCCAGCAGCCCGGGACAGGGGAACACTGAAGCTTTCTTT.